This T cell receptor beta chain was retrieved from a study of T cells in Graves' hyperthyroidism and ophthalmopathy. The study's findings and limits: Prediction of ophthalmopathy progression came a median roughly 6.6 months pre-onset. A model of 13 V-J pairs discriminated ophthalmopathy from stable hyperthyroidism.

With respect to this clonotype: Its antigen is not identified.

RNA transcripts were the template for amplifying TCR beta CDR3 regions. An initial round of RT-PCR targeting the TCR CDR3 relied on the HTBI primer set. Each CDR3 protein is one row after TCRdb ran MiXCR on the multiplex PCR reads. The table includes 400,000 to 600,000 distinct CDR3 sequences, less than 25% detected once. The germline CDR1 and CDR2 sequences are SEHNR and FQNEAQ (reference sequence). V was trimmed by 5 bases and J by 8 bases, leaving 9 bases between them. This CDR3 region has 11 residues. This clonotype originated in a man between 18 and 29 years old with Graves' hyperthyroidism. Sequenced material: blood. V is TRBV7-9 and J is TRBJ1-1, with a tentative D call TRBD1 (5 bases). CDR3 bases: TGTGCCAGCAGCGCCCCAGGGGAAGCTTTCTTT. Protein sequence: CASSAPGEAFF.